Below, 6 T cell receptor beta chains from the same sample are listed, as sequenced in a study of naive and memory T cell subsets. Study observations and caveats: A few larger clonotypes appeared in naive repertoires, especially CD8, possibly memory cells re-expressing CD45RA.

The antigens of these receptors remain unknown. The beta constant-region primer was an equimolar mix of two oligonucleotides covering TRBC1 and TRBC2. Ligated cDNA was amplified by four rounds of PCR with nested alpha and beta constant-region primers and SP2. MiXCR, run by TCRdb on the UMI-ligation and nested PCR reads, gives a single entry per CDR3 protein. The sample has 98,000 or so distinct CDR3 sequences; 11% are singletons. The sample taken for sequencing was naive CD4+ T cells from blood. The origin of the receptors is a human donor in good health.

This sequence joins TRBV20-1 and TRBJ2-1; D is ambiguous. Trimming cost V 3 bases and J 6 bases, with 9 bases left between them. Germline V gene lookup returns CDR1 DFQATT and CDR2 SNEGSKA (reference sequence). The CDR3 totals 12 residues. This chain's CDR3 is CSARITVNEQFF. The CDR3 DNA sequence: TGCAGTGCTAGGATTACGGTCAATGAGCAGTTCTTC.

In its sample, this clonotype was seen a few times. The chain recombines TRBV4-3 with TRBJ2-3; 8 bases fit TRBD2. After removal of 0 bases from V and 2 bases from J, the junction contained 4 bases not matched to a gene. Germline CDR1 and CDR2: LGHNA and YSLEER. There are 16 residues in the CDR3. In DNA form, the CDR3 reads TGCGCCAGCAGCCAAGATTTAGCGGGACTCACAGATACGCAGTATTTT. This gives the protein CASSQDLAGLTDTQYF.

This clonotype showed up many times. The chain couples TRBV27 to TRBJ2-2; D is possibly TRBD2 (6 bases). V lost 3 bases to trimming and J lost 0 bases, with 14 bases between them. Germline V CDR1 and CDR2: MNHEY, SMNVEV (reference sequence). This CDR3 comprises 17 residues. This CDR3 reads CASSFTLAFPNTGELFF. CDR3 bases: TGTGCCAGCAGTTTCACCCTAGCGTTCCCGAACACCGGGGAGCTGTTTTTT.

The CDR3 protein is CASSLAQGLAGPYEQYV. The CDR3 DNA reads as TGTGCCAGCAGCTTAGCGCAAGGACTAGCGGGACCCTACGAGCAGTACGTC. The V and J genes are TRBV7-9 and TRBJ2-7, with 12 bases aligning to TRBD2. Looked up from germline, CDR1 is SEHNR and CDR2 is FQNEAQ (reference sequence). Losses at the gene ends were 0 bases for V and 2 bases for J; bases not matched to a gene: 5. The CDR3 consists of 17 residues.

Many counts were recorded for this clonotype. The rearrangement links TRBV20-1 to TRBJ1-5, with TRBD1 matching over 8 bases. The germline CDR1 and CDR2 sequences are DFQATT and SNEGSKA (reference sequence). CDR3 size: 15 residues. V lost 3 bases to trimming and J lost 6 bases; unmatched junction nucleotides: 10. CDR3 sequence reads: CSARGVQGAFQPQHF. Written as DNA, the CDR3 is TGCAGTGCTAGGGGGGTGCAGGGGGCGTTTCAGCCCCAGCATTTT.

This clonotype has a count of ten or more. The chain is built from TRBV12-3 or TRBV12-4 and TRBJ1-2; 7 bases fit TRBD1. The CDR3 covers 14 residues. After removal of 1 base from V and 2 bases from J, the junction contained 1 base not matched to a gene. CDR3 sequence: CASSLGRGNYGYTF. As DNA, the CDR3 is TGTGCCAGCAGTTTAGGCAGGGGGAACTATGGCTACACCTTC.